One and the same sample provided the 22 T cell receptor beta chains below, sequenced in a study of blood T cell repertoires in COVID-19. The table came from immunoSEQ multiplex PCR; TCRdb's copy has only in-frame clones and leaves some out. Among hundreds of thousands of clones listed, around 88% were seen once. The specimen was peripheral blood. These receptors originate from a woman in her sixties with COVID-19, enrolled during active disease.

About this clone itself: The sample holds other DNA sequences that translate to the same CDR3. The gene calls are TRBV5-1 and TRBJ2-2; 11 nucleotides agree with TRBD2. V was clipped by 4 bases and J by 0 bases; unmatched bases: 2. The CDR3 is 16 residues long. Per the germline V gene, CDR1 is SGHRS and CDR2 is YFSETQ. CDR3 in amino acids: CASSPLAGANTGELFF. CDR3 DNA sequence: TGCGCCAGCAGCCCACTAGCGGGGGCGAACACCGGGGAGCTGTTTTTT. Full variable domain (remainder filled in from reference TRBV5-1 and TRBJ2-2): KAGVTQTPRYLIKTRGQQVTLSCSPISGHRSVSWYQQTPGQGLQFLFEYFSETQRNKGNFPGRFSGRQFSNSRSEMNVSTLELGDSALYLCASSPLAGANTGELFFGEGSRLTVL.

The rearrangement links TRBV6-5 to TRBJ1-2; TRBD1 agrees at 10 bases. The CDR3 consists of 16 residues. After removal of 2 bases from V and 4 bases from J, the junction contained 7 bases not matched to a gene. Germline assignment: CDR1 MNHEY and CDR2 SVGAGI. CDR3 region: CASSYDRQGASYGYTF. CDR3 sequence (DNA): TGTGCCAGCAGTTACGACCGACAGGGGGCGAGCTATGGCTACACCTTC.

The gene calls are TRBV3-1 (or the pseudogene TRBV3-2) and TRBJ1-5, with a weak D call TRBD1 (6 bases). Trimming cost V 4 bases and J 7 bases, with 17 bases left between them. Germline V CDR1 and CDR2: LGHDT, YNNKEL (reference sequence). This CDR3 is 15 amino acids long. The CDR3 spells CASSPSRGGLQPQHF. The CDR3 coding sequence is TGTGCCAGCAGCCCGTCACGAGGGGGTTTGCAGCCCCAGCATTTT.

J is TRBJ2-5 and V is TRBV29-1; tentative D call: TRBD1 (5 bases). Trimming stripped 7 bases from V and 5 bases from J, with 17 bases between. CDR1 is SQVTM, CDR2 ANQGSEA, per germline. This CDR3 is built from 13 residues. CDR3 residues: CSERQNKGETQYF. In DNA form, the CDR3 reads TGCAGCGAACGACAGAACAAAGGGGAGACCCAGTACTTC. Looking up the rest from reference TRBV29-1 and TRBJ2-5 gives the full variable domain: SAVISQKPSRDICQRGTSLTIQCQVDSQVTMMFWYRQQPGQSLTLIATANQGSEATYESGFVIDKFPISRPNLTFSTLTVSNMSPEDSSIYLCSERQNKGETQYFGPGTRLLVL.

This rearrangement joins TRBV6-6 to TRBJ1-2; 9 positions agree with TRBD1. J lost 1 base, V lost 5 bases, and 11 bases had no gene match. The CDR3 contains 17 residues. Germline V gene lookup returns CDR1 MNHNY and CDR2 SVGAGI (reference sequence). The CDR3 nucleotides read TGTGCCAGCAGTCACGCCCCCGGGACAGGGAGTAACTATGGCTACACCTTC. It translates to CASSHAPGTGSNYGYTF.

The sample holds one count of this clone. The CDR3 DNA sequence: TGTGCCAGTAGTATACGGACAGCTAGGAAGGATCAGCCCCAGCATTTT. Its translation: CASSIRTARKDQPQHF. V usage is TRBV19 and J usage is TRBJ1-5, with D tentatively TRBD1 (6 bases). Trimming took 2 bases from V and 5 from J, leaving 16 bases between them. This CDR3 has 16 residues. CDR1 is LNHDA, CDR2 SQIVND, per germline (reference sequence).

The V call is TRBV7-2, the J call TRBJ1-1, with D perhaps TRBD1 (5 bases). The CDR3 totals 15 residues. V lost 1 base and J 4 bases, leaving 13 bases between the germline ends. Germline-derived CDR1 and CDR2 are SGHTA and FQGNSA. The CDR3 DNA sequence: TGTGCCAGCAGCTTAGTAGGGGATATGAGCACTGAAGCTTTCTTT. Its translation is CASSLVGDMSTEAFF.

The rearrangement joins TRBV19 to TRBJ2-3; D unclear. The CDR3 spans 15 residues. CDR1 and CDR2 from the germline V gene are LNHDA and SQIVND (reference sequence). Trimming removed 0 bases from V and 2 bases from J, with 9 bases in between. As DNA, the CDR3 is TGTGCCAGTAGTATAGAAGTAGTATTCACAGATACGCAGTATTTT. This encodes CASSIEVVFTDTQYF.

This chain connects TRBV20-1 to TRBJ2-4; D gene ambiguous. Looked up from germline, CDR1 is DFQATT and CDR2 is SNEGSKA (reference sequence). The V gene lost 3 bases and the J gene lost 0 bases, with 6 bases spanning the gap. The CDR3 covers 13 residues. The CDR3 is CSASAIAKNIQYF. CDR3 in DNA: TGCAGTGCTAGTGCTATAGCCAAAAACATTCAGTACTTC.

The rearrangement links TRBV11-3 to TRBJ1-1, with D possibly being TRBD1 (5 bases). Germline CDR1 is SGHNT and CDR2 is YENEEA. Trimming left V 4 bases short and J 5 bases short, with 14 bases between. This CDR3 is built from 14 residues. CDR3 sequence reads: CASSSGLSVTEAFF. Written as DNA, the CDR3 is TGTGCCAGCAGCTCGGGACTTTCGGTTACTGAAGCTTTCTTT.

The V call is TRBV30, the J call TRBJ2-7; D is perhaps TRBD2 (5 bases). The ends were cut back, 3 bases at V and 3 bases at J, with 9 bases in the middle. Germline CDR1 is GTSNPN and CDR2 is SVGIG (reference sequence). The CDR3 runs to 12 residues. In DNA form, the CDR3 reads TGTGCCTGGAGCCCGGGAATCTACGAGCAGTACTTC. It encodes CAWSPGIYEQYF.

The V gene is TRBV9, the J gene TRBJ2-3; weak D call: TRBD1 (6 bases). V was pared by 3 bases and J by 2 bases, with 13 bases between. CDR1 and CDR2 (germline): SGDLS, YYNGEE. There are 15 residues in the CDR3. The CDR3 loop is CASSATGTLTDTQYF. The CDR3 DNA reads TGTGCCAGCAGCGCCACCGGGACACTCACAGATACGCAGTATTTT.

V usage is TRBV16 and J usage is TRBJ2-7; 10 bases match TRBD2. V shed 3 bases, J shed 2 bases, and the junction held 7 bases outside the gene matches. The CDR3 is 16 amino acids. Germline CDR1 is KGHSY and CDR2 is FQNENV. The CDR3 sequence: CASSQTLAGAAYEQYF. The DNA for the CDR3 is TGTGCCAGCAGCCAGACCCTAGCGGGGGCCGCCTACGAGCAGTACTTC.

The rearrangement joins TRBV4-3 to TRBJ1-2; 10 bases fit TRBD1. V trimming: 4 bases; J trimming: 8 bases; junction bases outside the gene matches: 4. The CDR3 extends over 13 amino acids. In germline, CDR1 is LGHNA, CDR2 YSLEER. Here the CDR3 DNA reads TGCGCCAGCAGCCTCGACAGGGGGCAAGGCTACACCTTC. This codes for CASSLDRGQGYTF.

The chain recombines TRBV5-1 with TRBJ1-5; no definite D call. Germline CDR1 and CDR2: SGHRS and YFSETQ. Trimming stripped 0 bases from V and 0 bases from J, with 7 bases between. The CDR3 length is 15 residues. The CDR3 coding sequence is TGCGCCAGCAGCTTGGGGCAGTATAGCAATCAGCCCCAGCATTTT. This translates into CASSLGQYSNQPQHF.

A single count supports this clone. The chain uses TRBV7-3 and TRBJ1-2, with 8 bases identical to TRBD1. Germline CDR1 SGHTA, CDR2 FQGTGA. J lost 4 bases, V lost 8 bases, and 3 bases had no gene match. The CDR3 runs 12 residues. The CDR3 here is CASGDRRYGYTF. CDR3 sequence (DNA): TGTGCCAGCGGGGACAGGCGCTATGGCTACACCTTC.

The chain carries TRBV7-3 and TRBJ2-6; a possible D gene is TRBD1 (5 bases). V shed 4 bases and J shed 4 bases, with 8 bases lying between them. The CDR3 has 14 residues. CDR1 is SGHTA and CDR2 is FQGTGA in the germline V gene. The CDR3 DNA reads TGTGCCAGCAGCTCCCCAGGGGGGGCCAACGTCCTGACTTTC. This codes for CASSSPGGANVLTF. Using reference TRBV7-3 and TRBJ2-6 for the parts outside the CDR3, the full variable domain is GAGVSQTPSNKVTEKGKYVELRCDPISGHTALYWYRQSLGQGPEFLIYFQGTGAADDSGLPNDRFFAVRPEGSVSTLKIQRTERGDSAVYLCASSSPGGANVLTFGAGSRLTVL.

This chain links TRBV6-6 with TRBJ1-5, with a possible D match to TRBD1 (5 bases). CDR3 length: 14 amino acids. The germline CDR1 and CDR2 sequences are MNHNY and SVGAGI (reference sequence). V was trimmed by 7 bases and J by 5 bases, leaving 15 bases between them. Here the CDR3 DNA reads TGTGCCAGCAATGGGGGGGAGATCCATCAGCCCCAGCATTTT. Amino acid sequence: CASNGGEIHQPQHF.

The chain couples TRBV7-3 to TRBJ2-7; D possibly corresponds to TRBD2 (6 bases). With 5 bases removed from V and 2 bases from J, the gap between germline ends came to 16 bases. Germline assignment: CDR1 SGHTA and CDR2 FQGTGA. CDR3 length: 15 amino acids. CDR3 in amino acids: CASSLAGTLAYEQYF. The CDR3 DNA reads TGTGCCAGCAGCCTAGCCGGGACTCTGGCCTACGAGCAGTACTTC.

The chain couples TRBV10-3 to TRBJ1-1; no clear D gene. Deletions cut 7 bases from V and 3 bases from J, with 9 bases between. Germline V gene sequence: CDR1 ENHRY, CDR2 SYGVKD. This CDR3 region has 12 residues. In DNA, the CDR3 is TGTGCCATCACCTCCGGTTACACTGAAGCTTTCTTT. Translated: CAITSGYTEAFF.

This clone appeared a single time. V usage is TRBV6-5 and J usage is TRBJ2-4; possibly TRBD1 for D (5 bases). Per the germline V gene, CDR1 is MNHEY and CDR2 is SVGAGI. Trimming cost V 0 bases and J 11 bases, with 11 bases left between them. The CDR3 has 13 amino acids. Here the CDR3 reads CASSYSTGGVQYF. In nucleotides, the CDR3 is TGTGCCAGCAGTTACTCTACAGGTGGGGTTCAGTACTTC.

V and J are TRBV19 and TRBJ1-1; 7 bases are shared with TRBD1. Losses at the gene ends were 4 bases for V and 6 bases for J; bases not matched to a gene: 8. Germline V CDR1 and CDR2: LNHDA, SQIVND (reference sequence). The CDR3 is 14 amino acids. CDR3: CASSTTGTGAEAFF. DNA for the CDR3: TGTGCCAGTAGTACGACAGGGACGGGTGCTGAAGCTTTCTTT.